Following are 7 T cell receptor beta chains from one sample sequenced in a study of blood T cell repertoires in COVID-19. Data came from immunoSEQ multiplex PCR; TCRdb stores just in-frame clones and leaves some out. The sample holds about 220,000 clones, 86% seen once. The sequenced material came from peripheral blood. The receptor source for this set is a man aged 30-40 years who had recovered from COVID-19.

The genes are TRBV9 and TRBJ2-3, with 8 nucleotides matching TRBD2. The germline gives CDR1 SGDLS, CDR2 YYNGEE. Trimming took 2 bases from V and 1 from J; bases not matched to a gene: 6. The CDR3 spans 16 residues. DNA of the CDR3: TGTGCCAGCAGCGTGACGGGGGGGCATGGCACAGATACGCAGTATTTT. This gives the protein CASSVTGGHGTDTQYF. Full variable domain (remainder filled in from reference TRBV9 and TRBJ2-3): DSGVTQTPKHLITATGQRVTLRCSPRSGDLSVYWYQQSLDQGLQFLIQYYNGEERAKGNILERFSAQQFPDLHSELNLSSLELGDSALYFCASSVTGGHGTDTQYFGPGTRLTVL.

CDR3 protein: CASSQSTGGFHEQYF. CDR3 nucleotide sequence: TGTGCCAGCAGCCAAAGCACAGGGGGCTTCCACGAGCAGTACTTC. The V and J genes are TRBV3-1 (or the pseudogene TRBV3-2) and TRBJ2-7, with 9 bases aligning to TRBD1. The trim removed 2 bases at V and 5 bases at J, leaving 7 bases unmatched. The CDR3 covers 15 residues. CDR1 LGHDT and CDR2 YNNKEL come from the germline V gene (reference sequence).

V gene TRBV5-5 combines with J gene TRBJ2-7, with D hard to call. The CDR3 runs 12 residues. Trimming removed 2 bases at V and 6 bases at J, with 9 bases between. Germline CDR1 and CDR2: SGHKS and YYEKEE (reference sequence). The CDR3 spells CASSFRPSEQYF. CDR3 in DNA: TGTGCCAGCAGCTTTCGTCCTTCCGAGCAGTACTTC. Drawing the rest from reference TRBV5-5 and TRBJ2-7, the complete variable domain is DAGVTQSPTHLIKTRGQQVTLRCSPISGHKSVSWYQQVLGQGPQFIFQYYEKEERGRGNFPDRFSARQFPNYSSELNVNALLLGDSALYLCASSFRPSEQYFGPGTRLTVT.

The V call is TRBV3-1 (or the pseudogene TRBV3-2), the J call TRBJ2-1, with TRBD2 as a possible D gene (5 bases). Per germline, CDR1 LGHDT and CDR2 YNNKEL (reference sequence). The CDR3 length is 14 residues. Trimming pared 7 bases from V and 5 bases from J, leaving 15 bases between. CDR3 sequence: CASTIRGKNNEQFF. For the CDR3, the DNA is TGTGCCAGCACTATTAGAGGGAAGAACAATGAGCAGTTCTTC.

This chain joins TRBV4-3 and TRBJ1-1; unclear D gene. CDR1 is LGHNA and CDR2 is YSLEER in the germline V gene. CDR3 size: 13 residues. The V end lost 0 bases, the J end lost 5 bases, and 7 bases lay between the germline ends. The CDR3, as DNA: TGCGCCAGCAGCCAAGATGTTAGAACTGAAGCTTTCTTT. This codes for CASSQDVRTEAFF.

This clone has a count of ten or more. This chain connects TRBV7-2 to TRBJ2-2; 7 bases agree with TRBD2. V was pared by 3 bases and J by 14 bases, with 12 bases of the junction left unmatched. There are 14 residues in the CDR3. Germline V CDR1 and CDR2: SGHTA, FQGNSA. The CDR3 DNA reads TGTGCCAGCAGCTTGGGGACTACCGGCGGCGTCCTGTTTTTT. Translated: CASSLGTTGGVLFF.

The chain is built from TRBV28 and TRBJ2-1, with D possibly being TRBD2 (7 bases). The CDR3 runs to 15 residues. The germline V gene has CDR1 MDHEN and CDR2 SYDVKM. V was pared by 3 bases and J by 4 bases, with 13 bases between. CDR3 sequence: CASSFSGGLYNEQFF. In nucleotides, the CDR3 is TGTGCCAGCAGTTTTTCGGGGGGCCTATACAATGAGCAGTTCTTC.